A single sample gave rise to the 6 T cell receptor beta chains below, sequenced in a study of early T cells in non-severe SARS-CoV-2 infection. TCRdb fed the 5' RACE reads into MiXCR, producing one record per CDR3 protein. The sample records roughly 86,000 distinct CDR3 sequences, roughly 5.7% being singletons. The sequenced sample was whole blood. These TCRs come from an adult who was a healthcare worker with PCR-confirmed SARS-CoV-2 infection or an uninfected control (not recorded which).

The chain carries TRBV20-1 and TRBJ1-6, with unresolved D. The CDR3 has 16 residues. Germline lookup yields CDR1 DFQATT and CDR2 SNEGSKA (reference sequence). Trimming pared 6 bases from V and 9 bases from J, leaving 24 bases between. The CDR3, as DNA: TGCAGTGCCCCCAGAGGCAGTAAAGTCCGGACTTCACCCCTCCACTTT. Its translation is CSAPRGSKVRTSPLHF.

This clonotype showed up just a few times. This chain links TRBV10-1 with TRBJ2-2; tentatively, D is TRBD1 or TRBD2 (5 bases each). Trimming took off 5 bases at V and 3 bases at J, with 16 bases between the two ends. CDR3 length equals 16 residues. Germline CDR1 and CDR2: WNHNN and SYGVQD (reference sequence). The CDR3 sequence: CASSPGRGGYTGELFF. The CDR3 nucleotides read TGCGCCAGCAGTCCCGGTCGGGGCGGGTACACCGGGGAGCTGTTTTTT.

V and J are TRBV19 and TRBJ1-1; D is undetermined. The ends were cut back, 6 bases at V and 4 bases at J, with 15 bases in the middle. CDR3 size: 14 residues. The germline gives CDR1 LNHDA, CDR2 SQIVND (reference sequence). The CDR3 region has the DNA TGTGCCAGTAGGGCCCCGGGAGCATTCACTGAAGCTTTCTTT. The encoded protein is CASRAPGAFTEAFF.

This clonotype was observed at least ten times. In DNA, the CDR3 is TGTGCCAGCAGTTTATGGGGGGCTTCCGGGGAGCTGTTTTTT. This encodes CASSLWGASGELFF. The chain joins TRBV12-3 or TRBV12-4 to TRBJ2-2; D possibly uses TRBD1 or TRBD2 (6 bases each). The CDR3 is 14 residues long. Trimming removed 2 bases at V and 6 bases at J, with 10 bases between.

This clonotype was recorded at least ten times. This chain joins TRBV10-3 and TRBJ2-2; D gene uncertain. This CDR3 has 14 residues. V was trimmed by 11 bases and J by 0 bases, leaving 13 bases between them. CDR1 ENHRY and CDR2 SYGVKD come from the germline V gene. CDR3 amino acids: CASREVTNTGELFF. Written as DNA, the CDR3 is TGTGCCTCCCGAGAGGTAACGAACACCGGGGAGCTGTTTTTT.

This clonotype showed up just a few times. The chain joins TRBV2 to TRBJ2-5; D gene unclear. The CDR3 runs to 13 residues. Germline CDR1 and CDR2: SNHLY and FYNNEI. V was pared by 4 bases and J by 5 bases, with 11 bases between. DNA of the CDR3: TGTGCCAGCAGTGCAGATCATGGGGAGACCCAGTACTTC. This encodes CASSADHGETQYF.